The 23 T cell receptor beta chains in this list originate from one sample, sequenced in a study of cytomegalovirus exposure and HLA in healthy donors listed by TCRdb under 2017. Receptor amplification or capture employed the immunoSEQ multiplex PCR assay. The multiplex PCR relied on a mix of 60 forward primers for TCR Vbeta segments and 13 reverse primers for TCR Jbeta segments. The table comes from immuneACCESS by way of TCRdb, which keeps in-frame sequences with V and J called. Part of the clones is missing from these tables; in studies checked, under half for an unresolved V gene and the rest for unknown reasons. The sample profile shows 200,000 to 250,000 clones; about 89% of them were found once. The biggest ten clones account for around 1% of the sample. Sequenced material: PBMCs. The receptor source for this set is a woman aged 18-35 years in good health and CMV-seronegative.

The chain links TRBV27 to TRBJ2-3; weak D call: TRBD2 (6 bases). This CDR3 has 13 residues. V lost 8 bases to trimming and J lost 0 bases, with 9 bases between them. Germline V gene data show CDR1 as MNHEY and CDR2 as SMNVEV (reference sequence). The CDR3, as DNA: TGTGCCAGCCGGGAGCCTAGCACAGATACGCAGTATTTT. Translated, it gives CASREPSTDTQYF.

The J gene is TRBJ1-6, the V gene TRBV7-8; maybe TRBD1 (5 bases). This CDR3 comprises 14 residues. V dropped 6 bases and J dropped 8 bases, with 14 bases sitting between them. CDR1 SGHVS and CDR2 FQNEAQ come from the germline V gene. CDR3 region: CASSTMTAYSPLHF. The CDR3, as DNA: TGTGCCAGCAGTACTATGACAGCTTATTCACCCCTCCACTTT.

The CDR3 loop is CASSWNRVSYEQYF. The CDR3 bases are TGTGCCAGCAGTTGGAACAGGGTCTCCTACGAGCAGTACTTC. This chain uses TRBV6-5 with TRBJ2-7, with D perhaps TRBD1 (6 bases). The germline CDR1 and CDR2 sequences are MNHEY and SVGAGI. The CDR3 is 14 amino acids. The V end lost 4 bases, the J end lost 0 bases, and 10 bases lay between the germline ends.

The genes are TRBV4-3 and TRBJ2-3, with no clear D. Germline CDR1 LGHNA, CDR2 YSLEER. Trimming removed 0 bases from V and 2 bases from J, with 9 bases in between. The length of the CDR3 is 15 residues. In nucleotides, the CDR3 is TGCGCCAGCAGCCAAGATCTCTCACTCACAGATACGCAGTATTTT. Translation gives CASSQDLSLTDTQYF.

This chain uses TRBV19 with TRBJ1-5; D not resolved. In germline, CDR1 is LNHDA, CDR2 SQIVND (reference sequence). The germline V and J ends were trimmed by 2 bases and 0 bases, with 5 bases remaining between them. The CDR3 has 14 amino acids. The CDR3 DNA reads TGTGCCAGTAGTATACAAAATAGCAATCAGCCCCAGCATTTT. Protein sequence: CASSIQNSNQPQHF.

This clone came up once. The chain links TRBV9 to TRBJ1-2, with D possibly matching TRBD1 (5 bases). The CDR3 has 16 amino acids. The V gene's germline CDR1 is SGDLS and CDR2 YYNGEE. Trimming removed 2 bases at V and 2 bases at J, with 16 bases between. For the CDR3, the DNA is TGTGCCAGCAGCGTCGCGGTATGGGGCCGAAACTATGGCTACACCTTC. Amino acid sequence: CASSVAVWGRNYGYTF.

The chain has TRBV9 and TRBJ2-5; D not certain. V lost 0 bases, J lost 5 bases, and 14 bases lay in between. Germline values: CDR1 SGDLS, CDR2 YYNGEE. This CDR3 has 15 amino acids. The CDR3 spells CASSVDGDLSETQYF. CDR3 bases: TGTGCCAGCAGCGTAGATGGAGATTTGTCGGAGACCCAGTACTTC.

The genes are TRBV29-1 and TRBJ1-1; no reliable D call. The germline V and J ends were trimmed by 3 bases and 11 bases, with 4 bases remaining between them. The CDR3 spans 8 residues. Germline lookup yields CDR1 SQVTM and CDR2 ANQGSEA. The CDR3 DNA sequence: TGCAGCGTTGAGGAGGCTTTCTTT. Translation gives CSVEEAFF.

V is TRBV19 and J is TRBJ2-3; D perhaps matches TRBD1 (5 bases). CDR3 length: 15 amino acids. The V gene's germline CDR1 is LNHDA and CDR2 SQIVND (reference sequence). The V gene lost 6 bases and the J gene lost 3 bases, with 16 bases spanning the gap. The CDR3 loop reads CASRTRTSGTDTQYF. The CDR3 DNA is TGTGCCAGTAGAACCCGGACATCCGGTACAGATACGCAGTATTTT.

This sequence joins TRBV7-9 and TRBJ2-5; TRBD2 aligns across 11 bases. Germline V gives CDR1 SEHNR, CDR2 FQNEAQ (reference sequence). The CDR3 is 17 residues long. Trimming took 5 bases from V and 5 from J; bases not matched to a gene: 13. CDR3 coding DNA: TGTGCCAGCAGCCATTCCTTAGCGGGAGGGCCCGGGGAGACCCAGTACTTC. It yields the protein CASSHSLAGGPGETQYF.

This chain links TRBV7-9 with TRBJ2-2; 10 bases are shared with TRBD1. V gave up 4 bases and J gave up 7 bases; unmatched junction bases: 9. The germline gives CDR1 SEHNR, CDR2 FQNEAQ (reference sequence). CDR3 length: 16 residues. The CDR3 bases are TGTGCCAGCAGCTCAACCGACAGGGGGCATGTCGGGGAGCTGTTTTTT. It codes for CASSSTDRGHVGELFF. Filled out from reference TRBV7-9 and TRBJ2-2, the complete variable domain reads DTGVSQNPRHKITKRGQNVTFRCDPISEHNRLYWYRQTLGQGPEFLTYFQNEAQLEKSRLLSDRFSAERPKGSFSTLEIQRTEQGDSAMYLCASSSTDRGHVGELFFGEGSRLTVL.

The chain uses TRBV9 and TRBJ2-2; 7 bases line up with TRBD2. The CDR3 is 18 residues long. V dropped 0 bases and J dropped 1; count of bases not matched to a gene: 9. CDR1 is SGDLS, CDR2 YYNGEE, per germline. CDR3 region: CASSVGWAGAGNTGELFF. CDR3 in DNA: TGTGCCAGCAGCGTAGGCTGGGCGGGAGCTGGGAACACCGGGGAGCTGTTTTTT.

This chain connects TRBV7-9 to TRBJ1-2; TRBD1 matches at 9 bases. Germline CDR1 reads SEHNR; CDR2 reads FQNEAQ (reference sequence). Trimming cost V 5 bases and J 8 bases; bases outside gene matches: 9. The CDR3 is made up of 14 amino acids. This chain's CDR3 is CASSKTGGEEGYTF. The CDR3 DNA sequence: TGTGCCAGCAGCAAGACAGGGGGGGAGGAGGGCTACACCTTC.

This chain links TRBV4-2 with TRBJ2-7; no clear D. V was pared by 0 bases and J by 6 bases, with 18 bases between. The CDR3 has 16 amino acids. Germline CDR1 and CDR2: LGHNA and YNFKEQ. The DNA for the CDR3 is TGTGCCAGCAGCCAAGAGGCTGAGCGTTACTTGGGCGAGCAGTACTTC. Protein product: CASSQEAERYLGEQYF.

The chain is built from TRBV18 and TRBJ2-6, with D possibly being TRBD2 (7 bases). The CDR3 is 16 residues long. Trimming pared 2 bases from V and 2 bases from J, leaving 10 bases between. Germline CDR1 and CDR2: KGHSH and LQKENI. The DNA of the CDR3 is TGTGCCAGCTCACCAGGGGGGGCCGCTGGGGCCAACGTCCTGACTTTC. It encodes CASSPGGAAGANVLTF.

This sequence joins TRBV14 and TRBJ1-3; D is unclear. V lost 4 bases and J lost 0, with 4 bases in between. Germline CDR1 SGHDN, CDR2 FVKESK. There are 13 residues in the CDR3. The CDR3 nucleotides read TGTGCCAGCAGCCGGGCCTCTGGAAACACCATATATTTT. Amino acid sequence: CASSRASGNTIYF.

In its sample, this clone was seen once. The chain has TRBV7-8 and TRBJ2-5; 10 positions match TRBD1. The J call may not be correct, given that the DNA end is closer to TRBJ2-7. The CDR3 spans 15 residues. Germline values: CDR1 SGHVS, CDR2 FQNEAQ. CDR3 amino acids: CASSYAGDRGSEQYF. The CDR3 nucleotides are TGTGCCAGCAGTTACGCCGGGGACAGGGGATCCGAGCAGTACTTC.

This rearrangement joins TRBV19 to TRBJ1-2; D not certain. Trimming removed 6 bases from V and 8 bases from J, with 22 bases in between. This CDR3 comprises 15 residues. Per germline, CDR1 LNHDA and CDR2 SQIVND (reference sequence). The CDR3 reads CASREQSIANGGYTF. DNA for the CDR3: TGTGCCAGTAGGGAGCAAAGTATCGCAAATGGAGGCTACACCTTC.

The chain carries TRBV30 and TRBJ2-3, with D tentatively TRBD2 (5 bases). The CDR3 has 15 residues. Germline V gene lookup returns CDR1 GTSNPN and CDR2 SVGIG (reference sequence). V lost 0 bases to trimming and J lost 0 bases, with 10 bases between them. The CDR3 DNA sequence: TGTGCCTGGAGTGTAATAAGCGGAAGCACAGATACGCAGTATTTT. It translates to CAWSVISGSTDTQYF.

J is TRBJ2-7 and V is TRBV10-3, with D possibly TRBD2 on 5 matching bases. CDR1 and CDR2 (germline): ENHRY, SYGVKD. V dropped 8 bases and J dropped 3 bases, with 11 bases sitting between them. The CDR3 sequence is 12 residues long. Here the CDR3 reads CAIAGNHYEQYF. CDR3 sequence (DNA): TGTGCCATCGCCGGGAATCACTACGAGCAGTACTTC.

The chain has TRBV11-2 and TRBJ2-1; TRBD2 agrees at 10 bases. CDR1 and CDR2 from the germline V gene are SGHAT and FQNNGV. This CDR3 contains 15 residues. V lost 5 bases, J lost 5 bases, and 6 bases stayed unmatched. The CDR3 nucleotides are TGTGCCAGCAGCCTCGGACTAGCGGTCCACAATGAGCAGTTCTTC. Encoded protein: CASSLGLAVHNEQFF.

This chain joins TRBV7-6 and TRBJ1-1; possible D gene TRBD1, 6 bases. In germline, CDR1 is SGHVS, CDR2 FNYEAQ. Trimming left V 5 bases short and J 3 bases short, with 10 bases between. This CDR3 is 13 amino acids long. The CDR3 DNA follows: TGTGCCAGCAGCCGACAGGAAGACACTGAAGCTTTCTTT. Protein sequence: CASSRQEDTEAFF.

This chain connects TRBV1 to TRBJ2-1; whether TRBD2, the table's D call, matches the DNA was not checked. TRBV1 corresponds to a pseudogene. This CDR3 spans 13 amino acids. This CDR3 is CTSSPGSCREQFF. CDR3 coding DNA: TGCACCAGCAGCCCCGGGTCGTGCCGTGAGCAGTTCTTC.